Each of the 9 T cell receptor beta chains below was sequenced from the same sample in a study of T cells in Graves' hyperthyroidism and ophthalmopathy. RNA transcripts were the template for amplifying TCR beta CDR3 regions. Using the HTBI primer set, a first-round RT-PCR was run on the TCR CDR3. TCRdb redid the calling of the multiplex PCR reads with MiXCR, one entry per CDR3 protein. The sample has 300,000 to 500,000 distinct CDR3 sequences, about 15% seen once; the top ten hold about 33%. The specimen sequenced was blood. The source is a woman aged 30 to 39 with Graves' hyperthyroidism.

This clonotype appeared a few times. CDR3 loop: CASSLGQYF. The CDR3 DNA sequence: TGTGCCAGCAGCTTAGGCCAGTACTTC. This chain uses TRBV7-2 with TRBJ2-5; unclear D gene. The V gene's germline CDR1 is SGHTA and CDR2 FQGNSA. CDR3 length equals 9 residues. Trimming stripped 1 base from V and 10 bases from J, with 1 base between.

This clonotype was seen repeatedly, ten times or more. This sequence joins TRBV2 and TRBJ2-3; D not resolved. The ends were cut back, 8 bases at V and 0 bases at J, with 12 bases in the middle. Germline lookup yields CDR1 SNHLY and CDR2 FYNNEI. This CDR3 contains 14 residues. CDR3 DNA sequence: TGTGCCAGCCACGCCACATACAGCACAGATACGCAGTATTTT. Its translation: CASHATYSTDTQYF. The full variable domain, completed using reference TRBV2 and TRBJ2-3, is EPEVTQTPSHQVTQMGQEVILRCVPISNHLYFYWYRQILGQKVEFLVSFYNNEISEKSEIFDDQFSVERPDGSNFTLKIRSTKLEDSAMYFCASHATYSTDTQYFGPGTRLTVL.

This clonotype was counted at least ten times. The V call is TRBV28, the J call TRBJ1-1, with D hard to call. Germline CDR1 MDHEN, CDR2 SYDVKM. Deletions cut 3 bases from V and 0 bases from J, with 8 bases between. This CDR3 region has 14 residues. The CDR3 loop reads CASSFEYMNTEAFF. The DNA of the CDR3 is TGTGCCAGCAGTTTCGAGTATATGAACACTGAAGCTTTCTTT.

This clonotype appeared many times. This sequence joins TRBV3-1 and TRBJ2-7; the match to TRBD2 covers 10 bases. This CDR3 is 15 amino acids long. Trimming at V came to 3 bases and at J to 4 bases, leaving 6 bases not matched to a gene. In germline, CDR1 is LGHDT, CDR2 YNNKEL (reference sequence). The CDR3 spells CASSQGASGSYEQYF. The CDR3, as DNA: TGTGCCAGCAGCCAGGGGGCTAGCGGGAGTTACGAGCAGTACTTC.

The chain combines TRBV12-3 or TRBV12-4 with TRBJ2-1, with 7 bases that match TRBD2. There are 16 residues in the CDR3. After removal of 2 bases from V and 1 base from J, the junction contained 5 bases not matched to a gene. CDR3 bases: TGTGCCAGCAGTTTAATACTAGCGCCGTCCTACAATGAGCAGTTCTTC. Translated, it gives CASSLILAPSYNEQFF.

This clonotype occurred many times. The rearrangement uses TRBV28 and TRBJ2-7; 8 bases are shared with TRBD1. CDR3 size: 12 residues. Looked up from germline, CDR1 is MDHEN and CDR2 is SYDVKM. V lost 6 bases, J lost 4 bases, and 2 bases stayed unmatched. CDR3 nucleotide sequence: TGTGCCAGCAGGGACAGGGTTTACGAGCAGTACTTC. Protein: CASRDRVYEQYF.

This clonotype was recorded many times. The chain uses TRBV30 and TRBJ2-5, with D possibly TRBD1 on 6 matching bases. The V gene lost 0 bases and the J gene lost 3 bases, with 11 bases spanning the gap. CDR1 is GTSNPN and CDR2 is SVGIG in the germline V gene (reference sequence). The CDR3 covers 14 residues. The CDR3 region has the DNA TGTGCCTGGAGTGTACAGGGCCAAAAAGAGACCCAGTACTTC. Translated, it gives CAWSVQGQKETQYF.

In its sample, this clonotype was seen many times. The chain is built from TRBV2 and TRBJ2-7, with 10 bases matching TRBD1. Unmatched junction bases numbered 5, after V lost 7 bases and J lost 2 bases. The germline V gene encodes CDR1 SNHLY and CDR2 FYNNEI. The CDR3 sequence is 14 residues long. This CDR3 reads CASTRGQGPYEQYF. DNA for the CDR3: TGTGCCAGCACCCGGGGACAGGGGCCCTACGAGCAGTACTTC.

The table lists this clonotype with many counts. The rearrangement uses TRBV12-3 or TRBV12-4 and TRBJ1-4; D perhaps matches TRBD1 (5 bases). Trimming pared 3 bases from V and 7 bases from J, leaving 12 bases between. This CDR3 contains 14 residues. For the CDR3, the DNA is TGTGCCAGCAGTTTTATTCAGGGAGGTGAAAAACTGTTTTTT. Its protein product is CASSFIQGGEKLFF.